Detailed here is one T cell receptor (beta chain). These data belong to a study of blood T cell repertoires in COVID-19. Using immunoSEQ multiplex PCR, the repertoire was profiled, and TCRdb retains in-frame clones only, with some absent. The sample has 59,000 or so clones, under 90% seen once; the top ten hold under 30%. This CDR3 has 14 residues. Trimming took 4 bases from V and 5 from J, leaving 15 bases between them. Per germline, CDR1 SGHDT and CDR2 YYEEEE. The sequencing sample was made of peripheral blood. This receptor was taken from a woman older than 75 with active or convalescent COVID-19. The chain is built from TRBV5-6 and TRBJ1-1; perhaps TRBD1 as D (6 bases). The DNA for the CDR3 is TGTGCCAGCAGCCTGGGACATCTCGGAACTGAAGCTTTCTTT. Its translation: CASSLGHLGTEAFF. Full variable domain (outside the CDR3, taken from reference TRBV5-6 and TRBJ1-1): DAGVTQSPTHLIKTRGQQVTLRCSPKSGHDTVSWYQQALGQGPQFIFQYYEEEERQRGNFPDRFSGHQFPNYSSELNVNALLLGDSALYLCASSLGHLGTEAFFGQGTRLTVV.